In its sample, the clone carrying this TCR beta chain was seen a few times. These data are taken from a study of blood T cell repertoires in COVID-19. Germline CDR1 is SGHRS and CDR2 is YFSETQ. This CDR3 has 14 residues. Germline trimming cut 4 bases from V and 0 bases from J; bases unmatched to any gene: 0. TCRdb's copy holds only in-frame clones and misses some; the assay was immunoSEQ multiplex PCR. This sample has a few hundred thousand clones, with around 84% found just once. The sequence derives from a man aged 25 to 40 with acute COVID-19. The chain has TRBV5-1 and TRBJ1-1; 10 positions match TRBD1. Sequencing input: PBMCs or T cells enriched from blood (not recorded which). The CDR3 nucleotides are TGCGCCAGCAGCGGGACAGGGGTGAACACTGAAGCTTTCTTT. This translates into CASSGTGVNTEAFF.